Below are 3 T cell receptor beta chains sequenced from a single sample in a study of regulatory T cells in long-lasting Graves disease (dated by TCRdb to the early 2020s). The meaning of the sample's time point label: newly diagnosed GD, antithyroid drugs for less than 3 months. RNA was extracted from PBMCs in TRIzol for both TCR sequencing and RNA sequencing. The library was prepared using multiplex PCR. The run used an Illumina HiSeq 4000. iRepertoire HTBI primers and Arm-PCR amplification of CDR3 regions were used to construct TCR beta libraries. Starting from the raw public reads, TCRdb applied fastp trimming at Q25, assembled clones with MiXCR and retained in-frame beta chains. Identical CDR3 protein sequences are pooled into one entry, listed with their most common genes and DNA. Recorded for this sample are around 240,000 distinct CDR3 sequences; about 17% of them occurred a single time. The ten most abundant clones make up around 15% of the sample.

These data also featured in a second study, about T cells in Graves' hyperthyroidism and ophthalmopathy.

Here the sequenced sample was peripheral blood mononuclear cells (PBMCs), taken at new diagnosis, from a patient treated with antithyroid drugs. All receptors derive from a woman between 25 and 40 years old with Graves disease. Donor details come from another sample of the same person, matched by shared clones.

This clonotype was recorded at least ten times. The J gene is TRBJ2-7, the V gene TRBV29-1; D perhaps matches TRBD1 (6 bases). Trimming removed 4 bases at V and 0 bases at J, with 13 bases between. Per germline, CDR1 SQVTM and CDR2 ANQGSEA. The CDR3 contains 14 residues. The CDR3 coding sequence is TGCAGCGTTGTCTCTCAGGGGAGCTCCTACGAGCAGTACTTC. Translating it yields CSVVSQGSSYEQYF.

With regard to this clonotype: One base away lies a much larger clone, so this may be a sequencing read error. The rearrangement uses TRBV2 and TRBJ1-3; no clear D. The CDR3 loop spans 11 amino acids. V was clipped by 11 bases and J by 5 bases, with 10 bases between them. The V gene's germline CDR1 is SNHLY and CDR2 FYNNEI. The DNA of the CDR3 is TGTGCCGGGTCCAGCCGAAACACCATATATTTT. It encodes CAGSSRNTIYF. The full variable domain, rest sourced from reference TRBV2 and TRBJ1-3, is EPEVTQTPSHQVTQMGQEVILRCVPISNHLYFYWYRQILGQKVEFLVSFYNNEISEKSEIFDDQFSVERPDGSNFTLKIRSTKLEDSAMYFCAGSSRNTIYFGEGSWLTVV.

Many counts were recorded for this clonotype. The chain's CDR3 is CATAGTDSNYGYTF. The CDR3 DNA is TGTGCCACGGCCGGGACGGACTCTAACTATGGCTACACCTTC. The rearrangement links TRBV3-1 to TRBJ1-2, with a weak D call TRBD1 (5 bases). Germline assignment: CDR1 LGHDT and CDR2 YNNKEL (reference sequence). The V end was cut by 10 bases, the J end by 0 bases, with 15 bases between. There are 14 residues in the CDR3.